This T cell receptor beta chain was retrieved from a study of shared clonotypes between healthy human individuals. General study points: Estimated clonotype richness was generally higher in naive than memory subsets.

The investigators split CD4+ cells into a CD45RA+ naive subset and a CD45RA-negative memory subset. CDR1 is SGHRS and CDR2 is YFSETQ in the germline V gene. V gave up 4 bases and J gave up 8 bases, with 9 bases separating them. The CDR3 consists of 11 residues. Some clones are missing from TCRdb's copy, which holds only in-frame ones; the method was immunoSEQ multiplex PCR. The sample includes approximately 2,000,000 clones, 85% to 95% seen only once; the top ten take approximately 0.41%. Details on this clone: The antigen is undetermined.

The clonotype originates from a man between 18 and 29 years old in good health. Some clones in this sample may be carry-over from other donors' samples. The J gene is TRBJ1-2, the V gene TRBV5-1; no firm D call. The source material was naive CD4+ T cells from PBMCs. Specified subset: CD45RA+ positively selected. The CDR3 region is CASSAGMGYTF. The CDR3 bases are TGCGCCAGCAGCGCCGGTATGGGCTACACCTTC.